The 31 T cell receptor beta chains in this list originate from one sample, sequenced in a study of control samples from healthy donors and cancer patients. TCRdb's copy holds only in-frame clones and misses some; the assay was immunoSEQ multiplex PCR. The table records more than 10,000 clones, roughly 94% of them present only once. Input material: PBMCs. The receptor set was obtained from a man between 65 and 79 years old with head and neck cancer.

V gene TRBV7-9 combines with J gene TRBJ1-1; unclear D gene. The CDR3 length is 15 residues. Trimming stripped 5 bases from V and 4 bases from J, with 17 bases between. Germline loops: CDR1 SEHNR, CDR2 FQNEAQ (reference sequence). CDR3 sequence (DNA): TGTGCCAGCAGCCTAGAGGGCAGACTAAGCACTGAAGCTTTCTTT. Its translation: CASSLEGRLSTEAFF.

This chain uses TRBV5-1 with TRBJ1-2, with D tentatively TRBD1 (5 bases). The CDR3 extends over 14 amino acids. V was pared by 0 bases and J by 8 bases, with 14 bases between. CDR1 is SGHRS, CDR2 YFSETQ, per germline. The CDR3 DNA reads as TGCGCCAGCAGCTTGGGGAGGGGTCGGGGAGGCTACACCTTC. Translation gives CASSLGRGRGGYTF.

The rearrangement joins TRBV20-1 to TRBJ1-4, with D unclear. Trimming pared 3 bases from V and 8 bases from J, leaving 19 bases between. The CDR3 consists of 15 residues. CDR1 is DFQATT, CDR2 SNEGSKA, per germline (reference sequence). CDR3 protein: CSASPSTQAREKLFF. The CDR3 DNA follows: TGCAGTGCTAGTCCCTCGACCCAAGCCAGGGAAAAACTGTTTTTT.

The chain joins TRBV6-4 to TRBJ1-6; maybe TRBD1 (5 bases). The CDR3 runs 14 residues. The V and J ends lost 2 bases and 10 bases respectively, with 12 bases between them. Germline V gene sequence: CDR1 MRHNA, CDR2 SNTAGT. CDR3 amino acids: CASSDDGARSPLHF. CDR3 nucleotide sequence: TGTGCCAGCAGTGACGATGGGGCGCGATCACCCCTCCACTTT.

As DNA, the CDR3 is TGCGCCAGCAGCTTAGGGACAGGAAACACCGGGGAGCTGTTTTTT. Translated: CASSLGTGNTGELFF. The V and J genes are TRBV5-1 and TRBJ2-2, with 8 bases identical to TRBD1. J was trimmed by 2 bases and V by 2 bases; bases with no gene match: 2. Germline loops: CDR1 SGHRS, CDR2 YFSETQ. The CDR3 spans 15 residues. Full variable domain (rest looked up from reference TRBV5-1 and TRBJ2-2): KAGVTQTPRYLIKTRGQQVTLSCSPISGHRSVSWYQQTPGQGLQFLFEYFSETQRNKGNFPGRFSGRQFSNSRSEMNVSTLELGDSALYLCASSLGTGNTGELFFGEGSRLTVL.

The chain is built from TRBV6-1 and TRBJ2-5, with TRBD2 as a possible D gene (6 bases). Trimming removed 3 bases at V and 1 base at J, with 12 bases between. CDR1 and CDR2 (germline): MNHNS, SASEGT. This CDR3 region has 15 residues. CDR3 loop: CASSDVGGTQETQYF. The CDR3 DNA sequence: TGTGCCAGCAGTGACGTGGGGGGTACCCAAGAGACCCAGTACTTC.

The chain joins TRBV18 to TRBJ2-3; 7 bases are shared with TRBD1. After removal of 5 bases from V and 6 bases from J, the junction contained 5 bases not matched to a gene. The CDR3 totals 13 residues. In germline, CDR1 is KGHSH, CDR2 LQKENI. CDR3 in amino acids: CASSTDRSDTQYF. CDR3 coding DNA: TGTGCCAGCTCAACGGACAGGTCGGATACGCAGTATTTT. The full variable domain, completed using reference TRBV18 and TRBJ2-3, is NAGVMQNPRHLVRRRGQEARLRCSPMKGHSHVYWYRQLPEEGLKFMVYLQKENIIDESGMPKERFSAEFPKEGPSILRIQQVVRGDSAAYFCASSTDRSDTQYFGPGTRLTVL.

The chain carries TRBV28 and TRBJ1-2; 11 bases are shared with TRBD1. Germline assignment: CDR1 MDHEN and CDR2 SYDVKM. With 8 bases clipped from V and 4 bases from J, the junction kept 6 bases outside the gene matches. CDR3 size: 14 residues. CDR3 amino acids: CASEGTGGIYGYTF. The CDR3 nucleotides read TGTGCCAGCGAAGGGACAGGGGGGATCTATGGCTACACCTTC.

About this clone: Relative to the germline gene, one junction end is altered; a read error may explain this. The chain couples TRBV6-1 to TRBJ1-2, with TRBD1 as a possible D gene (6 bases). Germline loops: CDR1 MNHNS, CDR2 SASEGT. The CDR3 runs to 18 residues. The CDR3 nucleotides are TGTGCCAGCAGTAAAGCCGGGCCCACAGGGTTTGAACTTAGGGGCTACACCTTC. Protein product: CASSKAGPTGFELRGYTF.

This sequence joins TRBV6-5 and TRBJ1-6, with TRBD1 as a possible D gene (6 bases). The CDR3 is 13 amino acids. Trimming removed 10 bases from V and 6 bases from J, with 13 bases in between. CDR1 and CDR2 from the germline V gene are MNHEY and SVGAGI. The CDR3 is CAIGGPPNSPLHF. The CDR3 DNA reads TGTGCCATAGGGGGGCCCCCTAATTCACCCCTCCACTTT.

The chain links TRBV19 to TRBJ2-1; 10 bases fit TRBD2. The CDR3 contains 15 residues. CDR1 LNHDA and CDR2 SQIVND come from the germline V gene (reference sequence). V shed 6 bases, J shed 5 bases, and the junction held 7 bases outside the gene matches. As DNA, the CDR3 is TGTGCCAGTAGGCCTAGCGGGAGAGCTCACAATGAGCAGTTCTTC. It codes for CASRPSGRAHNEQFF.

The chain is built from TRBV2 and TRBJ2-1, with 11 bases matching TRBD2. The length of the CDR3 is 17 residues. The V segment lost 2 bases and the J segment 2 bases; nucleotides outside the gene matches: 5. Per the germline V gene, CDR1 is SNHLY and CDR2 is FYNNEI. CDR3 DNA: TGTGCCAGCAGTGAATTTCCTAGCGGGGGGCCCTACAATGAGCAGTTCTTC. It translates to CASSEFPSGGPYNEQFF.

V gene TRBV11-2 combines with J gene TRBJ2-1; TRBD2 matches at 7 bases. Germline V CDR1 and CDR2: SGHAT, FQNNGV. Losses at the gene ends were 1 base for V and 7 bases for J; bases not matched to a gene: 7. The length of the CDR3 is 15 residues. CDR3 protein: CASSLAAGAWNEQFF. CDR3 sequence (DNA): TGTGCCAGCAGCTTAGCGGCGGGAGCTTGGAATGAGCAGTTCTTC. The variable domain in full, with the rest retrieved from reference TRBV11-2 and TRBJ2-1, is EAGVAQSPRYKIIEKRQSVAFWCNPISGHATLYWYQQILGQGPKLLIQFQNNGVVDDSQLPKDRFSAERLKGVDSTLKIQPAKLEDSAVYLCASSLAAGAWNEQFFGPGTRLTVL.

This clone was seen only a few times. This rearrangement joins TRBV10-3 to TRBJ2-3, with 9 bases fitting TRBD1. From germline, CDR1 is ENHRY and CDR2 SYGVKD. The CDR3 is 16 amino acids. V lost 2 bases and J lost 2; bases outside the gene matches: 5. CDR3 residues: CAISETGQGNTDTQYF. Here the CDR3 DNA reads TGTGCCATCAGTGAGACAGGACAGGGGAACACAGATACGCAGTATTTT.

This clone was seen more than once but under ten times. The chain has TRBV4-2 and TRBJ1-6; D is possibly TRBD1 (5 bases). The CDR3 spans 18 residues. Germline loops: CDR1 LGHNA, CDR2 YNFKEQ. Between the trimmed V and J ends, which lost 4 bases and 0 bases, there was a span of 16 bases. In DNA form, the CDR3 reads TGTGCCAGCAGCCCCCAGGACAAACTGAGCTCCTATAATTCACCCCTCCACTTT. It specifies CASSPQDKLSSYNSPLHF.

This sequence joins TRBV5-1 and TRBJ2-1; D gene ambiguous. The germline gives CDR1 SGHRS, CDR2 YFSETQ. The CDR3 is 14 amino acids. V was clipped by 4 bases and J by 7 bases, with 15 bases between them. CDR3 nucleotides: TGCGCCAGCAGCCTGTCCTTTATTCCGAATGAGCAGTTCTTC. This sequence encodes CASSLSFIPNEQFF.

This chain links TRBV19 with TRBJ1-4; TRBD1 is a possible D gene (5 bases). Germline V CDR1 and CDR2: LNHDA, SQIVND (reference sequence). The CDR3 is 15 amino acids. The ends were cut back, 4 bases at V and 6 bases at J, with 15 bases in the middle. CDR3 coding DNA: TGTGCCAGTAGTAAGTCCAGGGACGGCGATGAAAAACTGTTTTTT. Amino acids: CASSKSRDGDEKLFF.

The chain links TRBV6-6 to TRBJ1-5; D call uncertain. This CDR3 is built from 13 residues. The V and J ends lost 7 bases and 1 base respectively, with 8 bases between them. The V gene's germline CDR1 is MNHNY and CDR2 SVGAGI (reference sequence). CDR3 sequence (DNA): TGTGCCAGCACGTCCAGAAGCAATCAGCCCCAGCATTTT. Protein sequence: CASTSRSNQPQHF.

This sequence joins TRBV7-8 and TRBJ1-4; 8 bases match TRBD1. This CDR3 region has 16 residues. CDR1 is SGHVS, CDR2 FQNEAQ, per germline. With V trimmed by 1 base and J by 8 bases, 9 bases remained unmatched. The CDR3 DNA is TGTGCCAGCAGCTTAGGGGCGGCAGGGGGCCCCGAAAAACTGTTTTTT. Residues: CASSLGAAGGPEKLFF.

The chain couples TRBV29-1 to TRBJ2-7; D call uncertain. CDR3 size: 11 residues. The V gene's germline CDR1 is SQVTM and CDR2 ANQGSEA. The ends were cut back, 2 bases at V and 5 bases at J, with 7 bases in the middle. This CDR3 reads CSVELADEQYF. The CDR3 nucleotides read TGCAGCGTTGAATTAGCAGACGAGCAGTACTTC.

The J gene is TRBJ2-5, the V gene TRBV7-9; a possible D gene is TRBD2 (5 bases). Between the trimmed V and J ends, which lost 5 bases and 9 bases, there was a span of 16 bases. Germline CDR1 and CDR2: SEHNR and FQNEAQ (reference sequence). This CDR3 has 13 residues. The CDR3 sequence is CASSALLRVAQYF. In DNA form, the CDR3 reads TGTGCCAGCAGCGCACTCCTGCGGGTGGCCCAGTACTTC. The complete variable domain, with remaining parts taken from reference TRBV7-9 and TRBJ2-5, reads DTGVSQNPRHKITKRGQNVTFRCDPISEHNRLYWYRQTLGQGPEFLTYFQNEAQLEKSRLLSDRFSAERPKGSFSTLEIQRTEQGDSAMYLCASSALLRVAQYFGPGTRLLVL.

The chain is built from TRBV18 and TRBJ2-2, with 7 bases aligning to TRBD1. With 2 bases clipped from V and 4 bases from J, the junction kept 7 bases outside the gene matches. CDR1 and CDR2 from the germline V gene are KGHSH and LQKENI. The CDR3 contains 16 residues. CDR3 amino acids: CASSPTGTVSTGELFF. CDR3 in DNA: TGTGCCAGCTCACCAACGGGGACAGTTTCCACCGGGGAGCTGTTTTTT.

This clone was picked up a small number of times. This chain connects TRBV10-3 to TRBJ1-3; unclear D gene. This CDR3 comprises 16 residues. Germline V CDR1 and CDR2: ENHRY, SYGVKD. Trimming removed 4 bases from V and 1 base from J, with 14 bases in between. The CDR3 DNA is TGTGCCATCAGTGGGGCTGCGGGATTTTCTGGAAACACCATATATTTT. Translating it yields CAISGAAGFSGNTIYF.

This clone was seen a single time. The chain recombines TRBV9 with TRBJ2-1, with D perhaps TRBD1 or TRBD2 (5 bases each). Germline CDR1 SGDLS, CDR2 YYNGEE. CDR3 length equals 15 residues. V was pared by 3 bases and J by 2 bases, with 12 bases between. CDR3 DNA sequence: TGTGCCAGCAGCGCCGGGGCAGGAACCTACAATGAGCAGTTCTTC. Amino acids: CASSAGAGTYNEQFF.

This clone was found once. The chain joins TRBV29-1 to TRBJ1-1; D is unresolved. Deletions cut 1 base from V and 7 bases from J, with 4 bases between. The germline CDR1 and CDR2 sequences are SQVTM and ANQGSEA. The length of the CDR3 is 10 residues. In nucleotides, the CDR3 is TGCAGCGTTGAAGTTGATGAAGCTTTCTTT. Residues: CSVEVDEAFF.

V is TRBV5-1 and J is TRBJ1-6, with a tentative D call TRBD1 (5 bases). V dropped 0 bases and J dropped 0 bases, with 13 bases sitting between them. Germline CDR1 is SGHRS and CDR2 is YFSETQ. The CDR3 length is 18 residues. In DNA, the CDR3 is TGCGCCAGCAGCTTGGGGGGCCCGTCTAACTCCTATAATTCACCCCTCCACTTT. Amino acid sequence: CASSLGGPSNSYNSPLHF. Combining the CDR3 with reference TRBV5-1 and TRBJ1-6 gives the whole variable domain KAGVTQTPRYLIKTRGQQVTLSCSPISGHRSVSWYQQTPGQGLQFLFEYFSETQRNKGNFPGRFSGRQFSNSRSEMNVSTLELGDSALYLCASSLGGPSNSYNSPLHFGNGTRLTVT.

The CDR3 nucleotides read TGTGCCAGCAGTCGTGGCCGGGCGGGGCAGGTAGAGACCCAGTACTTC. It encodes CASSRGRAGQVETQYF. The chain combines TRBV3-1 (or the pseudogene TRBV3-2) with TRBJ2-5, with D possibly matching TRBD2 (6 bases). Germline V lookup: CDR1 LGHDT, CDR2 YNNKEL (reference sequence). Trimming removed 6 bases from V and 4 bases from J, with 21 bases in between. The CDR3 sequence is 16 residues long.

The chain joins TRBV12-3 or TRBV12-4 to TRBJ2-5; unclear D gene. CDR3 size: 13 residues. Between the trimmed V and J ends, which lost 6 bases and 5 bases, there was a span of 13 bases. Here the CDR3 reads CASSNDFRETQYF. CDR3 DNA sequence: TGTGCCAGCAGCAACGATTTCCGGGAGACCCAGTACTTC.

The gene calls are TRBV5-1 and TRBJ2-2; 10 bases are a match to TRBD2. V lost 1 base and J lost 6; bases outside the gene matches: 3. This CDR3 region has 15 residues. The germline V gene has CDR1 SGHRS and CDR2 YFSETQ. The CDR3 here is CASSLLAGVAGELFF. CDR3 bases: TGCGCCAGCAGCTTGCTAGCGGGAGTGGCCGGGGAGCTGTTTTTT.

This chain uses TRBV11-2 with TRBJ1-1; D unclear. The CDR3 runs to 14 residues. The germline V gene encodes CDR1 SGHAT and CDR2 FQNNGV. The V end was cut by 5 bases, the J end by 4 bases, with 14 bases between. The CDR3 region has the DNA TGTGCCAGCAGCCCTAACAAGGGTACCACTGAAGCTTTCTTT. Translation gives CASSPNKGTTEAFF.

The gene calls are TRBV3-1 (or the pseudogene TRBV3-2) and TRBJ2-5, with TRBD2 as a possible D gene (6 bases). The CDR3 has 17 residues. The germline CDR1 and CDR2 sequences are LGHDT and YNNKEL (reference sequence). Trimming pared 0 bases from V and 4 bases from J, leaving 18 bases between. The CDR3 reads CASSQDRAPRGRETQYF. For the CDR3, the DNA is TGTGCCAGCAGCCAAGATAGGGCCCCCCGGGGGAGAGAGACCCAGTACTTC.